The present T cell receptor beta chain was sequenced within a study of identical twins. This clonotype appeared a few times. J lost 1 base, V lost 4 bases, and 8 bases had no gene match. The CDR3 length is 18 residues. Germline V gene data show CDR1 as SQVTM and CDR2 as ANQGSEA. In TCRdb, the 5' RACE reads were re-called with MiXCR into one record per CDR3 protein. Among some 900,000 distinct CDR3 sequences listed, about 12% were seen once. These data are also associated with another study on yellow fever vaccine responses in identical twins.

This chain links TRBV29-1 with TRBJ2-2; 14 positions match TRBD2. This receptor was obtained from a woman under 30 in good health. Sequenced sample: PBMCs. Written as DNA, the CDR3 is TGCAGCGTTGTGGACCGACTAGCGGGGGGGAGGAACACCGGGGAGCTGTTTTTT. This translates into CSVVDRLAGGRNTGELFF.